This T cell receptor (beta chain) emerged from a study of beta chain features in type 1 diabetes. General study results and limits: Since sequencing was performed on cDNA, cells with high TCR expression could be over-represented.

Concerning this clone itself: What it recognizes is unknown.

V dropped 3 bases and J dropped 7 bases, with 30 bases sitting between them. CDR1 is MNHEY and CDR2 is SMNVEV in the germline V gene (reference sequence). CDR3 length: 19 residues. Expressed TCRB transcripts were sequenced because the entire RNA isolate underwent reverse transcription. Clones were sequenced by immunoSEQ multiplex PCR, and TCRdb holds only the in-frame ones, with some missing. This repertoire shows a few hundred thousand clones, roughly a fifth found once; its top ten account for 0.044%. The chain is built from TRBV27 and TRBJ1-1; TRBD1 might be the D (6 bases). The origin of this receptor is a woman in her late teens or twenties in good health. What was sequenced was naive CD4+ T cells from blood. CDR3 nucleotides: TGTGCCAGCAGTTTGAGGGTTATGGGGGGGGCTCTCGAAATTGGTGAAGCTTTCTTT. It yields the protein CASSLRVMGGALEIGEAFF.